This entry lists 32 T cell receptor beta chains sequenced from one sample in a study of technical replicates of blood from a few donors. Sequencing was performed with immunoSEQ multiplex PCR; in TCRdb, only in-frame clones are kept and a portion is missing. In the table there are some 49,000 clones, 80% to 95% of which are singletons. Sequencing was performed on PBMCs. Receptor source: a human donor in good health. Some clones in this sample may be carry-over from other donors' samples.

V usage is TRBV30 and J usage is TRBJ2-5; maybe TRBD2 (5 bases). Germline CDR1 reads GTSNPN; CDR2 reads SVGIG (reference sequence). This CDR3 is built from 11 residues. V lost 8 bases and J 5 bases, leaving 12 bases between the germline ends. The CDR3 spells CAEGTTETQYF. The CDR3 DNA is TGTGCCGAGGGTACCACGGAGACCCAGTACTTC.

The chain employs TRBV5-1 and TRBJ2-2; D might be TRBD1 (6 bases). This CDR3 has 16 residues. Looked up from germline, CDR1 is SGHRS and CDR2 is YFSETQ. V was shortened by 1 base and J by 2 bases, with 12 bases between the two germline ends. CDR3 coding DNA: TGCGCCAGCAGCTTGACCGGGACACCAAACACCGGGGAGCTGTTTTTT. Protein sequence: CASSLTGTPNTGELFF. The full variable domain, with the rest looked up from reference TRBV5-1 and TRBJ2-2, is KAGVTQTPRYLIKTRGQQVTLSCSPISGHRSVSWYQQTPGQGLQFLFEYFSETQRNKGNFPGRFSGRQFSNSRSEMNVSTLELGDSALYLCASSLTGTPNTGELFFGEGSRLTVL.

This sequence joins TRBV5-1 and TRBJ2-5; 7 bases line up with TRBD1. CDR3 length: 16 residues. V lost 4 bases to trimming and J lost 0 bases; unmatched junction nucleotides: 9. Germline V lookup: CDR1 SGHRS, CDR2 YFSETQ. This CDR3 is CASSAGQAPNQETQYF. The CDR3 coding sequence is TGCGCCAGCAGCGCCGGACAGGCCCCGAACCAAGAGACCCAGTACTTC.

This rearrangement joins TRBV30 to TRBJ1-2, with 8 bases fitting TRBD1. From germline, CDR1 is GTSNPN and CDR2 SVGIG (reference sequence). The CDR3 covers 14 residues. J lost 4 bases, V lost 2 bases, and 6 bases had no gene match. The CDR3 region has the DNA TGTGCCTGGAGTCCTACAGGGGGGTTCTATGGCTACACCTTC. As protein: CAWSPTGGFYGYTF.

The rearrangement uses TRBV6-5 and TRBJ2-1; 7 nucleotides line up with TRBD2. This CDR3 comprises 12 residues. The germline V gene encodes CDR1 MNHEY and CDR2 SVGAGI. With 10 bases clipped from V and 9 bases from J, the junction kept 9 bases outside the gene matches. CDR3 region: CAISGDFGEQFF. CDR3 DNA: TGTGCCATAAGCGGGGATTTTGGTGAGCAGTTCTTC.

The chain combines TRBV2 with TRBJ2-2; the match to TRBD1 covers 7 bases. Germline CDR1 SNHLY, CDR2 FYNNEI. V was pared by 5 bases and J by 6 bases, with 9 bases of the junction left unmatched. The CDR3 length is 15 residues. CDR3 residues: CASSRQGVVAGELFF. The CDR3 DNA reads TGTGCCAGCAGTCGACAGGGAGTTGTCGCCGGGGAGCTGTTTTTT.

This chain uses TRBV7-8 with TRBJ1-2; D perhaps matches TRBD1 (6 bases). Germline CDR1 and CDR2: SGHVS and FQNEAQ. The CDR3 is 14 residues long. The V end was cut by 4 bases, the J end by 6 bases, with 15 bases between. CDR3 protein: CASSSRGRDNGYTF. For the CDR3, the DNA is TGTGCCAGCAGCTCACGCGGCCGGGACAATGGCTACACCTTC.

V gene TRBV5-4 combines with J gene TRBJ2-7; a possible D gene is TRBD2 (6 bases). The CDR3 has 16 amino acids. Germline CDR1 reads SGHNT; CDR2 reads YYREEE (reference sequence). Trimming left V 4 bases short and J 2 bases short, with 19 bases between. The CDR3 region is CASSRPGGGVTYEQYF. The CDR3 DNA reads TGTGCCAGCAGCCGACCGGGTGGAGGGGTTACCTACGAGCAGTACTTC.

This rearrangement joins TRBV4-3 to TRBJ2-7; D not certain. This CDR3 is 12 amino acids long. Germline CDR1 LGHNA, CDR2 YSLEER. Between the trimmed V and J ends, which lost 7 bases and 7 bases, there was a span of 14 bases. In nucleotides, the CDR3 is TGCGCCAGCACCCTCACGTCGGAGGAGCAGTACTTC. This gives the protein CASTLTSEEQYF.

With respect to this clone: The DNA is left out, because the CDR3 cannot be placed on it with certainty; the CDR3 is given as TCRdb lists it. This chain uses TRBV21-1 with TRBJ1-1; whether TRBD1, the table's D call, matches the DNA was not checked. TRBV21-1 is flagged as a pseudogene. 17 amino acids form the CDR3, both terminal residues included. The CDR3 loop is CASSTWGQGARWTEAFF.

V gene TRBV2 combines with J gene TRBJ1-6; 12 nucleotides match TRBD1. Germline CDR1 reads SNHLY; CDR2 reads FYNNEI. The CDR3 is made up of 15 amino acids. V lost 4 bases, J lost 9 bases, and 4 bases stayed unmatched. CDR3 DNA sequence: TGTGCCAGCAGTGCCGGGACAGGGGGCTTTTCACCCCTCCACTTT. Protein: CASSAGTGGFSPLHF.

The chain couples TRBV19 to TRBJ2-1; 7 bases line up with TRBD1. Germline loops: CDR1 LNHDA, CDR2 SQIVND (reference sequence). Trimming removed 5 bases from V and 4 bases from J; junction bases left unmatched: 8. CDR3 length: 15 amino acids. CDR3 amino acids: CASSRPGQRYNEQFF. CDR3 DNA: TGTGCCAGTAGTCGCCCGGGACAGAGGTACAATGAGCAGTTCTTC.

This clone was picked up a small number of times. This chain uses TRBV7-9 with TRBJ1-1; 8 nucleotides align to TRBD1. V lost 8 bases to trimming and J lost 2 bases; unmatched junction nucleotides: 1. Looked up from germline, CDR1 is SEHNR and CDR2 is FQNEAQ (reference sequence). The CDR3 has 12 residues. The chain's CDR3 is CASDRGNTEAFF. DNA of the CDR3: TGTGCCAGCGACAGGGGCAACACTGAAGCTTTCTTT.

The chain uses TRBV28 and TRBJ2-5; 8 bases are shared with TRBD1. CDR3 length: 13 residues. CDR1 is MDHEN, CDR2 SYDVKM, per germline. J lost 4 bases, V lost 7 bases, and 5 bases had no gene match. The CDR3 DNA reads as TGTGCCAGCAACAGACAGGGGTTAGAGACCCAGTACTTC. It translates to CASNRQGLETQYF.

The chain combines TRBV5-1 with TRBJ1-1, with 10 bases lining up with TRBD1. Trimming at V came to 3 bases and at J to 5 bases, leaving 10 bases not matched to a gene. Per germline, CDR1 SGHRS and CDR2 YFSETQ. This CDR3 contains 16 residues. The CDR3 DNA sequence: TGCGCCAGCAGCTCACTGACAGGGGGCGTGGGAACTGAAGCTTTCTTT. It is translated as CASSSLTGGVGTEAFF.

This clone has a single count. The V and J genes are TRBV2 and TRBJ2-7; TRBD2 matches at 13 bases. Germline lookup yields CDR1 SNHLY and CDR2 FYNNEI. V shed 6 bases and J 4 bases; nucleotides not matched to a gene: 3. The CDR3 loop spans 14 amino acids. CDR3 sequence (DNA): TGTGCCAGCAGCAGACTAGCGGGGGGATACGAGCAGTACTTC. Residues: CASSRLAGGYEQYF. Variable domain in full (rest from reference TRBV2 and TRBJ2-7): EPEVTQTPSHQVTQMGQEVILRCVPISNHLYFYWYRQILGQKVEFLVSFYNNEISEKSEIFDDQFSVERPDGSNFTLKIRSTKLEDSAMYFCASSRLAGGYEQYFGPGTRLTVT.

The chain employs TRBV11-2 and TRBJ2-1, with a tentative D call TRBD1 (5 bases). CDR3 size: 15 residues. V shed 2 bases and J shed 5 bases, with 13 bases lying between them. The germline CDR1 and CDR2 sequences are SGHAT and FQNNGV. The CDR3 protein is CASSLSDSHHNEQFF. The CDR3 DNA reads as TGTGCCAGCAGCTTATCTGACAGCCATCACAATGAGCAGTTCTTC. Full variable domain (missing parts from reference TRBV11-2 and TRBJ2-1): EAGVAQSPRYKIIEKRQSVAFWCNPISGHATLYWYQQILGQGPKLLIQFQNNGVVDDSQLPKDRFSAERLKGVDSTLKIQPAKLEDSAVYLCASSLSDSHHNEQFFGPGTRLTVL.

The chain uses TRBV7-6 and TRBJ2-2, with D perhaps matching TRBD1 (6 bases). Trimming took off 4 bases at V and 1 base at J, with 10 bases between the two ends. Germline V gives CDR1 SGHVS, CDR2 FNYEAQ. The CDR3 loop spans 15 amino acids. CDR3 nucleotides: TGTGCCAGCAGCTCGCGGACAGTGAACACCGGGGAGCTGTTTTTT. Protein sequence: CASSSRTVNTGELFF.

This clone was recorded only once. The V and J genes are TRBV27 and TRBJ2-7, with 10 bases lining up with TRBD2. Germline lookup yields CDR1 MNHEY and CDR2 SMNVEV (reference sequence). The CDR3 has 15 amino acids. The V and J ends lost 3 bases and 3 bases, in that order; junction bases with no gene match: 5. CDR3 residues: CASSLGTSGIYEQYF. The CDR3 region has the DNA TGTGCCAGCAGTTTGGGAACTAGCGGGATCTACGAGCAGTACTTC.

The chain couples TRBV7-2 to TRBJ2-3; TRBD2 aligns across 9 bases. The CDR3 totals 16 residues. The germline V gene has CDR1 SGHTA and CDR2 FQGNSA. V shed 4 bases and J 3 bases; nucleotides not matched to a gene: 8. The CDR3 DNA is TGTGCCAGCAGCTGGGTTAGCGGGGGTAGTACAGATACGCAGTATTTT. Protein: CASSWVSGGSTDTQYF.

This chain connects TRBV27 to TRBJ1-5, with D uncertain. There are 13 residues in the CDR3. Trimming shortened V by 5 bases and J by 9 bases, and 14 bases separated the two germline ends. Per the germline V gene, CDR1 is MNHEY and CDR2 is SMNVEV (reference sequence). This CDR3 reads CASSGLSVGPQHF. As DNA, the CDR3 is TGTGCCAGCAGTGGACTATCGGTGGGGCCCCAGCATTTT.

The chain carries TRBV4-1 and TRBJ2-2, with 8 nucleotides matching TRBD2. The CDR3 sequence is 16 residues long. Germline assignment: CDR1 MGHRA and CDR2 YSYEKL. Losses at the gene ends were 4 bases for V and 4 bases for J; bases not matched to a gene: 8. CDR3 protein: CASSPAGGRGTGELFF. DNA of the CDR3: TGCGCCAGCAGCCCGGCGGGAGGTAGAGGCACCGGGGAGCTGTTTTTT.

The rearrangement links TRBV6-5 to TRBJ1-2; perhaps TRBD1 as D (6 bases). Germline CDR1 and CDR2: MNHEY and SVGAGI. The CDR3 covers 14 residues. Trimming removed 6 bases at V and 8 bases at J, with 19 bases between. This chain's CDR3 is CASRTRRGLGGYTF. DNA for the CDR3: TGTGCCAGCAGAACCCGCAGGGGATTAGGGGGCTACACCTTC.

V is TRBV6-5 and J is TRBJ2-2, with TRBD2 matching over 7 bases. V was clipped by 6 bases and J by 1 base; unmatched bases: 2. The CDR3 runs 14 residues. The germline V gene has CDR1 MNHEY and CDR2 SVGAGI. CDR3 nucleotide sequence: TGTGCCAGCAGGCCGGGGGGGAACACCGGGGAGCTGTTTTTT. Its translation: CASRPGGNTGELFF.

The chain employs TRBV5-6 and TRBJ2-5; weak D call: TRBD1 (6 bases). The CDR3 is 14 residues long. The germline V gene has CDR1 SGHDT and CDR2 YYEEEE. Between the trimmed V and J ends, which lost 0 bases and 7 bases, there was a span of 13 bases. The CDR3 DNA sequence: TGTGCCAGCAGCTTGGGCGGACAGCGCTGGACCCAGTACTTC. This sequence encodes CASSLGGQRWTQYF.

The gene calls are TRBV27 and TRBJ1-4; TRBD1 matches 9 bases. The CDR3 totals 14 residues. The germline V gene encodes CDR1 MNHEY and CDR2 SMNVEV (reference sequence). J gave up 10 bases and V 5 bases, and 8 bases lay outside the gene matches. The CDR3 loop is CASSLRDRAGKLFF. In DNA, the CDR3 is TGTGCCAGCAGTCTCCGGGACAGGGCTGGAAAACTGTTTTTT.

The V and J genes are TRBV6-5 and TRBJ2-7; 7 bases fit TRBD1. The CDR3 extends over 13 amino acids. The junction had 2 bases not matched to a gene; V was cut back by 0 bases and J by 6 bases. Germline V gene lookup returns CDR1 MNHEY and CDR2 SVGAGI. CDR3 in amino acids: CASSYSTGAEQYF. CDR3 bases: TGTGCCAGCAGTTACTCTACAGGGGCCGAGCAGTACTTC.

V is TRBV27 and J is TRBJ1-4, with D tentatively TRBD1 (6 bases). Trimming stripped 6 bases from V and 2 bases from J, with 10 bases between. Germline V gene lookup returns CDR1 MNHEY and CDR2 SMNVEV (reference sequence). The CDR3 has 14 amino acids. The CDR3 sequence: CASRRQGTNEKLFF. CDR3 DNA sequence: TGTGCCAGCAGGCGGCAGGGGACTAATGAAAAACTGTTTTTT.

The CDR3 protein is CASSLVGGNQPQHF. Written as DNA, the CDR3 is TGTGCCAGCAGTTTGGTAGGAGGAAATCAGCCCCAGCATTTT. The chain joins TRBV28 to TRBJ1-5; D ambiguous. The CDR3 spans 14 residues. V lost 3 bases to trimming and J lost 4 bases, with 10 bases between them. CDR1 is MDHEN and CDR2 is SYDVKM in the germline V gene.

This chain links TRBV4-2 with TRBJ2-1; 10 bases line up with TRBD2. After removal of 1 base from V and 8 bases from J, the junction contained 11 bases not matched to a gene. The CDR3 consists of 17 residues. Germline V gene data show CDR1 as LGHNA and CDR2 as YNFKEQ. CDR3 DNA sequence: TGTGCCAGCAGCCAAGGGACCCCCGCTAGCGGGGGCTATGAGCAGTTCTTC. Encoded protein: CASSQGTPASGGYEQFF.

This sequence joins TRBV29-1 and TRBJ2-7; 10 bases are a match to TRBD1. Germline V gene lookup returns CDR1 SQVTM and CDR2 ANQGSEA. After removal of 6 bases from V and 3 bases from J, the junction contained 8 bases not matched to a gene. The CDR3 is 14 amino acids. The CDR3 sequence is CSVSPGTGDYEQYF. Written as DNA, the CDR3 is TGCAGCGTCTCACCCGGGACAGGGGACTACGAGCAGTACTTC.

The V and J genes are TRBV27 and TRBJ2-6; a possible D gene is TRBD2 (6 bases). The V and J ends lost 3 bases and 1 base respectively, with 16 bases between them. The CDR3 consists of 18 residues. Germline assignment: CDR1 MNHEY and CDR2 SMNVEV (reference sequence). For the CDR3, the DNA is TGTGCCAGCAGTTTTGGTGCCAGGACTACTTCTGGGGCCAACGTCCTGACTTTC. Amino acids: CASSFGARTTSGANVLTF.